Sequencing of this TCR beta chain was carried out in a study of beta chain features in type 1 diabetes. To note about this clone: Its specificity is unknown.

Findings of the study overall: Whether TCRB rearrangement is influenced by HLA type was left unresolved in this analysis. PCR might favor shorter templates, but any such skew would affect patients and controls equally.

Germline values: CDR1 GTSNPN, CDR2 SVGIG (reference sequence). The CDR3 is 14 residues long. Trimming took off 2 bases at V and 3 bases at J, with 12 bases between the two ends. Reverse transcribing all isolated RNA meant expressed TCRB transcripts were sequenced. Assay: immunoSEQ multiplex PCR; the TCRdb copy retains only in-frame clones and omits some. Of hundreds of thousands of clones listed, 68% were seen once; the top ten hold 0.053%. Sequences were obtained from naive CD4+ T cells from blood. The V gene is TRBV30, the J gene TRBJ2-3; D gene ambiguous. The receptor comes from a man aged 25-45 years in good health. In nucleotides, the CDR3 is TGTGCCTGGAGTTATGGTGGTGCGACAGATACGCAGTATTTT. This translates into CAWSYGGATDTQYF.